The 23 T cell receptor beta chains below all came from one sample that was sequenced in a study of OX40 agonist ivuxolimab in advanced cancers. Sequencing was performed with immunoSEQ multiplex PCR; in TCRdb, only in-frame clones are kept and a portion is missing. The sample records around 51,000 clones, more than 70% being singletons. The sample was CD4+ or CD8+ T cells sorted from blood, taken in a trial of the OX40 agonist ivuxolimab. The receptor source for this set is an adult with an advanced solid tumor such as melanoma, head and neck, liver or kidney cancer.

Notes on this clone: Other nucleotide sequences in the sample specify the same CDR3. The chain joins TRBV27 to TRBJ1-1; unclear D gene. The germline V gene encodes CDR1 MNHEY and CDR2 SMNVEV (reference sequence). The CDR3 is 15 amino acids. V lost 9 bases and J 3 bases, leaving 20 bases between the germline ends. The CDR3 region has the DNA TGTGCCAGTATAAGTTTTGGCAGAGCCTACACTGAAGCTTTCTTT. It encodes CASISFGRAYTEAFF.

The V and J genes are TRBV6-4 and TRBJ2-5; 7 nucleotides match TRBD1. Trimming cost V 11 bases and J 1 base; bases outside gene matches: 13. The CDR3 is 15 residues long. The germline V gene encodes CDR1 MRHNA and CDR2 SNTAGT. CDR3 loop: CAGCSGGNGQETQYF. The CDR3, as DNA: TGTGCCGGCTGTTCAGGGGGTAATGGCCAAGAGACCCAGTACTTC.

This chain uses TRBV7-9 with TRBJ1-4; unclear D gene. This CDR3 is built from 15 residues. V was shortened by 5 bases and J by 5 bases, with 15 bases between the two germline ends. Germline CDR1 SEHNR, CDR2 FQNEAQ (reference sequence). The CDR3 protein is CASSGDRMLNEKLFF. The CDR3, as DNA: TGTGCCAGCAGCGGAGATAGGATGCTCAATGAAAAACTGTTTTTT.

CDR3 region: CASREGIEEAFF. CDR3 nucleotide sequence: TGTGCCAGCAGGGAGGGGATCGAGGAAGCTTTCTTT. The chain uses TRBV28 and TRBJ1-1; weak D call: TRBD1 (5 bases). V lost 6 bases, J lost 8 bases, and 13 bases lay in between. CDR1 and CDR2 (germline): MDHEN, SYDVKM. The CDR3 loop spans 12 amino acids.

The chain couples TRBV28 to TRBJ2-7, with 9 bases fitting TRBD2. The CDR3 extends over 16 amino acids. Germline V CDR1 and CDR2: MDHEN, SYDVKM. Unmatched junction bases numbered 9, after V lost 4 bases and J lost 2 bases. The DNA of the CDR3 is TGTGCCAGCAGTTCCCCGTGGGCGGGAGGGCCCTACGAGCAGTACTTC. Translated: CASSSPWAGGPYEQYF.

The chain has TRBV19 and TRBJ1-1; the match to TRBD1 covers 10 bases. The CDR3 has 15 amino acids. Trimming cost V 4 bases and J 5 bases; bases outside gene matches: 7. Germline V gives CDR1 LNHDA, CDR2 SQIVND (reference sequence). The CDR3 reads CASSNKGQGRTEAFF. As DNA, the CDR3 is TGTGCCAGTAGTAATAAGGGACAGGGGCGGACTGAAGCTTTCTTT. Full variable domain (missing parts from reference TRBV19 and TRBJ1-1): DGGITQSPKYLFRKEGQNVTLSCEQNLNHDAMYWYRQDPGQGLRLIYYSQIVNDFQKGDIAEGYSVSREKKESFPLTVTSAQKNPTAFYLCASSNKGQGRTEAFFGQGTRLTVV.

This clone has just one count. The rearrangement joins TRBV5-4 to TRBJ2-7, with D perhaps given as TRBD1 or TRBD2 (5 bases each). V was trimmed by 4 bases and J by 4 bases, leaving 12 bases between them. The CDR3 covers 13 residues. Looked up from germline, CDR1 is SGHNT and CDR2 is YYREEE (reference sequence). CDR3 in amino acids: CASSRDAPYEQYF. In DNA, the CDR3 is TGTGCCAGCAGCAGGGACGCACCTTACGAGCAGTACTTC.

The chain carries TRBV19 and TRBJ2-3; perhaps TRBD2 as D (5 bases). The germline V gene encodes CDR1 LNHDA and CDR2 SQIVND (reference sequence). The CDR3 is made up of 15 amino acids. Trimming removed 3 bases at V and 8 bases at J, with 18 bases between. The CDR3 reads CASSMRASTEGTQYF. DNA of the CDR3: TGTGCCAGTAGTATGAGGGCTTCCACAGAAGGTACGCAGTATTTT.

This clone has only a few counts. The chain recombines TRBV28 with TRBJ1-1; tentative D call: TRBD1 (6 bases). There are 15 residues in the CDR3. CDR1 is MDHEN and CDR2 is SYDVKM in the germline V gene. Deletions cut 2 bases from V and 1 base from J, with 11 bases between. CDR3 DNA sequence: TGTGCCAGCAGTTTACCGGACAGCCCGAACACTGAAGCTTTCTTT. Its protein product is CASSLPDSPNTEAFF.

V is TRBV25-1 and J is TRBJ2-3; D gene unclear. The CDR3 is 14 amino acids. Germline CDR1 reads MGHDK; CDR2 reads SYGVNS. Between the trimmed V and J ends, which lost 2 bases and 0 bases, there was a span of 6 bases. In DNA, the CDR3 is TGTGCCAGCAGTGAAGTAGGGAGCACAGATACGCAGTATTTT. Its translation is CASSEVGSTDTQYF.

The chain is built from TRBV12-5 and TRBJ2-3; 9 bases align to TRBD1. Germline lookup yields CDR1 LGHNT and CDR2 FRNRAP. V gave up 5 bases and J gave up 3 bases; unmatched junction bases: 6. The CDR3 sequence is 15 residues long. The CDR3 DNA sequence: TGTGCTAGTGGTCCCCCGGGACAGGGAACAGATACGCAGTATTTT. This gives the protein CASGPPGQGTDTQYF.

J is TRBJ1-3 and V is TRBV27; a weak D match, TRBD1 (5 bases). Germline CDR1 MNHEY, CDR2 SMNVEV (reference sequence). The CDR3 consists of 14 residues. V was trimmed by 7 bases and J by 0 bases, leaving 10 bases between them. The CDR3: CASKQGNSGNTIYF. The CDR3 DNA follows: TGTGCCAGCAAGCAGGGAAACTCTGGAAACACCATATATTTT.

The rearrangement uses TRBV7-9 and TRBJ1-4; TRBD1 is a possible D gene (5 bases). The CDR3 spans 14 residues. The germline V and J ends were trimmed by 4 bases and 8 bases, with 14 bases remaining between them. Germline CDR1 and CDR2: SEHNR and FQNEAQ (reference sequence). The CDR3: CASSSGPPREKLFF. The CDR3 coding sequence is TGTGCCAGCAGCTCGGGACCCCCCCGAGAAAAACTGTTTTTT.

The chain links TRBV6-6 to TRBJ2-3, with a possible D match to TRBD2 (7 bases). The V end was cut by 11 bases, the J end by 4 bases, with 19 bases between. The CDR3 is 14 residues long. The V gene's germline CDR1 is MNHNY and CDR2 SVGAGI (reference sequence). CDR3 amino acids: CALAGAEFSDTQYF. CDR3 bases: TGTGCCCTCGCGGGGGCAGAATTTTCAGATACGCAGTATTTT.

To note about this clone: Mismatch with germline at one junction end may stem from a read error. The genes are TRBV5-5 and TRBJ1-6; D is undetermined. Germline V CDR1 and CDR2: SGHKS, YYEKEE (reference sequence). The CDR3 spans 16 residues. CDR3: CASRVGVGSSNSPLHF. The CDR3 DNA follows: TGTGCCAGCAGGGTGGGAGTGGGGTCCTCTAATTCACCCCTCCACTTT.

The chain couples TRBV18 to TRBJ1-1; 8 bases are shared with TRBD1. This CDR3 is 16 amino acids long. The junction had 8 bases not matched to a gene; V was cut back by 3 bases and J by 2 bases. Germline V gene data show CDR1 as KGHSH and CDR2 as LQKENI. CDR3: CASSPKQGAGNTEAFF. The CDR3 coding sequence is TGTGCCAGCTCACCTAAGCAGGGGGCTGGAAACACTGAAGCTTTCTTT.

The J gene is TRBJ2-2, the V gene TRBV7-9; perhaps TRBD2 as D (6 bases). The length of the CDR3 is 15 residues. Germline V gives CDR1 SEHNR, CDR2 FQNEAQ (reference sequence). The V and J ends lost 3 bases and 3 bases respectively, with 11 bases between them. This CDR3 reads CASSFAGPDTGELFF. The CDR3 DNA sequence: TGTGCCAGCAGCTTTGCGGGGCCGGACACCGGGGAGCTGTTTTTT.

CDR3 sequence reads: CASSPGLGAIGNTIYF. The CDR3 region has the DNA TGTGCCAGCAGCCCCGGGCTGGGGGCCATTGGAAACACCATATATTTT. This chain links TRBV7-8 with TRBJ1-3, with a tentative D call TRBD1 (6 bases). This CDR3 region has 16 residues. Germline-derived CDR1 and CDR2 are SGHVS and FQNEAQ. Deletions cut 5 bases from V and 3 bases from J, with 17 bases between. The full variable domain, rest sourced from reference TRBV7-8 and TRBJ1-3, is GAGVSQSPRYKVAKRGQDVALRCDPISGHVSLFWYQQALGQGPEFLTYFQNEAQLDKSGLPSDRFFAERPEGSVSTLKIQRTQQEDSAVYLCASSPGLGAIGNTIYFGEGSWLTVV.

The chain couples TRBV2 to TRBJ1-5, with TRBD1 as a possible D gene (5 bases). Germline V CDR1 and CDR2: SNHLY, FYNNEI. The CDR3 extends over 15 amino acids. V lost 9 bases, J lost 3 bases, and 18 bases lay in between. The CDR3: CASNRDGINNQPQHF. The CDR3 DNA is TGTGCCAGTAACCGGGACGGAATAAACAATCAGCCCCAGCATTTT. The complete variable domain, with remaining parts taken from reference TRBV2 and TRBJ1-5, reads EPEVTQTPSHQVTQMGQEVILRCVPISNHLYFYWYRQILGQKVEFLVSFYNNEISEKSEIFDDQFSVERPDGSNFTLKIRSTKLEDSAMYFCASNRDGINNQPQHFGDGTRLSIL.

This rearrangement joins TRBV7-3 to TRBJ2-7, with 9 bases that match TRBD1. With 2 bases clipped from V and 6 bases from J, the junction kept 5 bases outside the gene matches. The length of the CDR3 is 14 residues. Germline-derived CDR1 and CDR2 are SGHTA and FQGTGA. The CDR3 loop is CASSLVVTGGEQYF. Written as DNA, the CDR3 is TGTGCCAGCAGCTTAGTGGTGACAGGGGGCGAGCAGTACTTC.

This chain links TRBV5-8 with TRBJ2-7; D possibly corresponds to TRBD2 (5 bases). The V gene's germline CDR1 is SGHTS and CDR2 YDEGEE. The CDR3 runs to 14 residues. Trimming shortened V by 4 bases and J by 2 bases, and 13 bases separated the two germline ends. CDR3 residues: CASSQARRTYEQYF. The CDR3 coding sequence is TGTGCCAGCAGCCAAGCAAGGAGGACCTACGAGCAGTACTTC.

J is TRBJ2-5 and V is TRBV7-9; no definite D call. The CDR3 runs 14 residues. Germline lookup yields CDR1 SEHNR and CDR2 FQNEAQ (reference sequence). V was trimmed by 3 bases and J by 2 bases, leaving 10 bases between them. The DNA for the CDR3 is TGTGCCAGCAGCTTGGAGCTGCGTCAAGAGACCCAGTACTTC. Its protein is CASSLELRQETQYF.

This rearrangement joins TRBV6-1 to TRBJ2-5; D remains unclear. The CDR3 runs to 11 residues. V lost 5 bases and J lost 5, with 6 bases in between. Per germline, CDR1 MNHNS and CDR2 SASEGT. In nucleotides, the CDR3 is TGTGCCAGCAGTTATTCGGAGACCCAGTACTTC. It is translated as CASSYSETQYF.